This TCR beta chain was sequenced in a study of blood T cell repertoires in COVID-19. The cohort comprised adults aged about 18 to 100 years residing in about two dozen US areas. Assignment of participants to cohorts was predicated upon participant-reported clinical history. The V and J ends lost 5 bases and 1 base, in that order; junction bases with no gene match: 7. CDR3 length equals 16 residues. Germline V gene data show CDR1 as SGHAT and CDR2 as FQNNGV. This clone was seen only once. Assay used: immunoSEQ multiplex PCR; TCRdb lists only in-frame clones, some missing. The sample has 350,000 to 500,000 clones; roughly 90% are singletons.

The chain is built from TRBV11-2 and TRBJ2-5; 10 bases are a match to TRBD2. Sequencing used PBMCs or T cells enriched from blood (not recorded which). The receptor was isolated from a woman younger than 35 who had been exposed to COVID-19. The DNA for the CDR3 is TGTGCCAGCAGCCTGACTAGCGGGCCTAGCCAAGAGACCCAGTACTTC. This sequence encodes CASSLTSGPSQETQYF.